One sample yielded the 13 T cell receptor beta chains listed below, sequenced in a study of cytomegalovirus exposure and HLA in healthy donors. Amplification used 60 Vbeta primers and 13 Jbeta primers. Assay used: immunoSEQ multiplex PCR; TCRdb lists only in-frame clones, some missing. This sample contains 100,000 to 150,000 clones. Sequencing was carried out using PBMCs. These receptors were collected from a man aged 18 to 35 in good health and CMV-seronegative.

As DNA, the CDR3 is TGTGCCAGTAGTATAGGGACAGGGGGTGTCAATCAGCCCCAGCATTTT. Its protein product is CASSIGTGGVNQPQHF. The chain carries TRBV19 and TRBJ1-5; TRBD1 aligns across 10 bases. The germline V gene has CDR1 LNHDA and CDR2 SQIVND (reference sequence). The CDR3 has 16 residues. Losses at the gene ends were 1 base for V and 3 bases for J; bases not matched to a gene: 3.

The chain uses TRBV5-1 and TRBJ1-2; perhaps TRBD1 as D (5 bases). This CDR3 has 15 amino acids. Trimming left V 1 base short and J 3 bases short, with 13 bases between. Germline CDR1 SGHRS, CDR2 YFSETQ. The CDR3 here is CASSLSPGSDYGYTF. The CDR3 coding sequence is TGCGCCAGCAGCTTGTCCCCAGGGTCCGACTATGGCTACACCTTC.

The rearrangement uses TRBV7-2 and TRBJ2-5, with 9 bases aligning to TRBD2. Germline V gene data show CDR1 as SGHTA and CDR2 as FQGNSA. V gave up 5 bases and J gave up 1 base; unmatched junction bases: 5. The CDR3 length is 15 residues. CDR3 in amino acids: CASSRPTSGQETQYF. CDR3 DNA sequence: TGTGCCAGCAGCCGCCCGACTAGCGGCCAAGAGACCCAGTACTTC.

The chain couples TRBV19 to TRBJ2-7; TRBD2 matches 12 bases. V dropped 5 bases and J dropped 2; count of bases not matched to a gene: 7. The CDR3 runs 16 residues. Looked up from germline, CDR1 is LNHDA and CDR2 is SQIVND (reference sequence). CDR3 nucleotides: TGTGCCAGTAGTCCGTTGACTAGCGGGGGTACCTACGAGCAGTACTTC. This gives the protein CASSPLTSGGTYEQYF. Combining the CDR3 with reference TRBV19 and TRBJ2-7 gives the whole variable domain DGGITQSPKYLFRKEGQNVTLSCEQNLNHDAMYWYRQDPGQGLRLIYYSQIVNDFQKGDIAEGYSVSREKKESFPLTVTSAQKNPTAFYLCASSPLTSGGTYEQYFGPGTRLTVT.

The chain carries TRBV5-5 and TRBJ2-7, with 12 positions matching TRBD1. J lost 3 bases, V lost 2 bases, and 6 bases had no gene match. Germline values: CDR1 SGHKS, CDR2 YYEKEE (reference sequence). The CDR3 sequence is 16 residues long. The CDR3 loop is CASSFSGTGGFYEQYF. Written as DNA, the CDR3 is TGTGCCAGCAGCTTCTCCGGGACAGGGGGCTTCTACGAGCAGTACTTC.

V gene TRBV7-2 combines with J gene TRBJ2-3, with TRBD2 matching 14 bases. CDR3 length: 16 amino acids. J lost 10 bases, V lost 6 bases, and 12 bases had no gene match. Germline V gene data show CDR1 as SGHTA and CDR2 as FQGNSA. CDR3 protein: CASSQDGTSGSKAQYF. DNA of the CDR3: TGTGCCAGCAGTCAAGACGGGACTAGCGGGAGTAAGGCGCAGTATTTT.

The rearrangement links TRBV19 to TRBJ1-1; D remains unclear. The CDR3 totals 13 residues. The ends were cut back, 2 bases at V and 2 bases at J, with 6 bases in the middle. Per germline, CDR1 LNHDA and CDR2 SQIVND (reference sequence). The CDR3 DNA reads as TGTGCCAGTAGTATACATCTAAACACTGAAGCTTTCTTT. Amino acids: CASSIHLNTEAFF.

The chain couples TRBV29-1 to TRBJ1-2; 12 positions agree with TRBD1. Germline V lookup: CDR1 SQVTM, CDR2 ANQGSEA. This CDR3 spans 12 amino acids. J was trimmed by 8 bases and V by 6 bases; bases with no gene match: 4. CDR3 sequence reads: CSVGQGAGGYTF. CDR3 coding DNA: TGCAGCGTGGGACAGGGGGCGGGGGGCTACACCTTC.

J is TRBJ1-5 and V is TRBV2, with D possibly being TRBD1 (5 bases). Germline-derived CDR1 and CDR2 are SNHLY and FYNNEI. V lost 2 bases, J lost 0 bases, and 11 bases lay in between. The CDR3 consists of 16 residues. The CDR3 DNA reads TGTGCCAGCAGTGAAAGGGGTAACCCTAGCAATCAGCCCCAGCATTTT. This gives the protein CASSERGNPSNQPQHF.

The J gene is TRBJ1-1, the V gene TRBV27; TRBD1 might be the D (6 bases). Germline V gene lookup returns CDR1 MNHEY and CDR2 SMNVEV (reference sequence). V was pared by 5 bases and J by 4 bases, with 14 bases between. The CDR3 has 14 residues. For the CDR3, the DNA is TGTGCCAGCAGTATAACAGGGCTTAGCACTGAAGCTTTCTTT. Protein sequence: CASSITGLSTEAFF.

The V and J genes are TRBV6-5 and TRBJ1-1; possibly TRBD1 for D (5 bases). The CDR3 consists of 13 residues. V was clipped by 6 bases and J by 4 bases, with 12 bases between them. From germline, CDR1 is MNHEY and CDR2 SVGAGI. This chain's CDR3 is CASSYGGGTEAFF. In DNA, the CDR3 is TGTGCCAGCAGCTACGGGGGGGGCACTGAAGCTTTCTTT.

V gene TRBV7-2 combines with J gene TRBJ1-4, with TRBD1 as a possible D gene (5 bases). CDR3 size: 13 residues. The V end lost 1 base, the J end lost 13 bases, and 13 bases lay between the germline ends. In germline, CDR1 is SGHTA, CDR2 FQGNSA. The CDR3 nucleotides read TGTGCCAGCAGCTTAGTAGGAGGGGTCGGACTGTTTTTT. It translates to CASSLVGGVGLFF. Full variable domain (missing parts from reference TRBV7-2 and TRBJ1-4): GAGVSQSPSNKVTEKGKDVELRCDPISGHTALYWYRQSLGQGLEFLIYFQGNSAPDKSGLPSDRFSAERTGGSVSTLTIQRTQQEDSAVYLCASSLVGGVGLFFGSGTQLSVL.

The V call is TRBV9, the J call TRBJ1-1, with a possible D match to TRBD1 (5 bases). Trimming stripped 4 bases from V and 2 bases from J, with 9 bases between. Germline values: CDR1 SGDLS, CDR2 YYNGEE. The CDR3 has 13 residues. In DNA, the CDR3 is TGTGCCAGCAGCTCGACAGTAAACACTGAAGCTTTCTTT. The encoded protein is CASSSTVNTEAFF.